These T cell receptor beta chains were read from a single sample in a study of lymphopenia after photon versus proton radiotherapy. The table came from immunoSEQ multiplex PCR; TCRdb's copy has only in-frame clones and leaves some out. Of tens of thousands of clones in the sample, roughly 80% were seen once. Sequences were derived from peripheral blood, sampled from a patient treated with proton-based radiotherapy. The receptors originated from a woman between 65 and 79 years old with pancreatic cancer. Each CDR3 is given with its conserved first and last residue. The D gene is left open where the match is weak. The size entry is marked missing in some rows and otherwise reads once, few, many or a size class.

>TRBD1|.|TRBJ2-3|TRBV28
CASSPGQGATDTQYF
TGTGCCAGCAGTCCTGGACAGGGAGCCACAGATACGCAGTATTTT
>.|.|TRBJ1-6|TRBV9
CASSAKETGSSPLHF
TGTGCCAGCAGCGCGAAGGAAACAGGGTCTTCACCCCTCCACTTT
>.|large|TRBJ2-1|TRBV19
CASSMISGGGDEQFF
TGTGCCAGTAGTATGATTAGCGGTGGGGGAGATGAGCAGTTCTTC
>.|.|TRBJ2-1|TRBV30
CAWSQRINEQFF
TGTGCCTGGAGTCAACGTATAAATGAGCAGTTCTTC
>.|.|TRBJ1-6|TRBV25-1
CASSGLIGSPLHF
TGTGCCAGCAGTGGACTTATAGGTTCACCCCTCCACTTT
>.|.|TRBJ2-7|TRBV6-6
CASSYPNGPYEQYF
TGTGCCAGCAGTTACCCAAACGGACCGTACGAGCAGTACTTC
>.|.|TRBJ2-1|TRBV11-3
CASSLVRGGNRNEQFF
TGTGCCAGCAGCTTAGTCAGGGGGGGAAATAGGAATGAGCAGTTCTTC
>.|few|TRBJ2-1|TRBV5-6
CASSLQGGGNEQFF
TGTGCCAGCAGCTTACAGGGTGGCGGCAATGAGCAGTTCTTC
>TRBD2|few|TRBJ2-4|TRBV28
CASTSGVNIQYF
TGTGCCAGCACTAGCGGGGTAAACATTCAGTACTTC
>TRBD2|once|TRBJ2-1|TRBV28
CASSLIISGSANEQFF
TGTGCCAGCAGTTTAATTATTAGCGGGTCTGCCAATGAGCAGTTCTTC
>.|.|TRBJ2-3|TRBV29-1
CSVTRSGGRPDTQYF
TGCAGCGTTACCCGATCCGGGGGGCGGCCAGATACGCAGTATTTT
>.|once|TRBJ2-2|TRBV14
CASSQATGIQAGELFF
TGTGCCAGCAGCCAAGCAACCGGGATTCAGGCCGGGGAGCTGTTTTTT
>.|.|TRBJ2-5|TRBV28
CASSFGRETQYF
TGTGCCAGCAGTTTCGGTAGGGAGACCCAGTACTTC
>.|.|TRBJ1-1|TRBV28
CATRQNTEAFF
TGTGCCACCAGACAGAACACTGAAGCTTTCTTT
>TRBD1|.|TRBJ1-2|TRBV7-8
CASSLGGSTGEGYTF
TGTGCCAGCAGCTTAGGGGGGTCGACAGGGGAGGGCTACACCTTC